What follows is one TCR beta chain and its context. Its cognate antigen is unknown. V was cut by 1 base and J by 4 bases, with 9 bases left in between. The CDR3 loop spans 14 amino acids. Germline CDR1 is MNHEY and CDR2 is SMNVEV (reference sequence). PCR was performed using 60 Vbeta and 13 Jbeta primers. The data were produced by immunoSEQ multiplex PCR, yet TCRdb's version contains in-frame clones alone and is incomplete. The table lists under 150,000 clones, 78% of them singletons. The data were taken from a study of cytomegalovirus exposure and HLA in healthy donors. Study at large: Sequencing of 150 million to 200 million T cells in an earlier analysis found around 110 million unique TCR beta sequences.

General study points: Association of roughly 17,000 TCR beta sequences with HLA alleles was found at 0.05 false discovery rate in a later analysis.

This TCR derives from a woman aged 40 to 49 in good health and CMV-seropositive. Sample: PBMCs. The chain employs TRBV27 and TRBJ2-3, with a tentative D call TRBD2 (5 bases). CDR3 residues: CASSLLRVSDTQYF. The CDR3 DNA reads TGTGCCAGCAGTTTATTGAGGGTGTCAGATACGCAGTATTTT.